Below are 20 T cell receptor beta chains sequenced from a single sample in a study of technical replicates of blood from a handful of donors (TCRdb year 2017). Library creation used the immunoSEQ multiplex PCR assay. What TCRdb holds here is the immuneACCESS table cut down to in-frame rearrangements. Part of the clones is not present; checked against another copy, under half of the missing clones reflect an unresolved V gene, and the others are unexplained. This sample is represented by under 95,000 clones; 75% to 95% of them were singletons. The ten top clones hold under 0.4% of the sample. Input material: T cells isolated from PBMCs. Receptor source: a human donor in good health. Some clones in this sample may be carry-over from other donors' samples.

The V gene is TRBV18, the J gene TRBJ1-2, with 7 nucleotides matching TRBD1. The CDR3 covers 15 residues. Germline V lookup: CDR1 KGHSH, CDR2 LQKENI. With 4 bases clipped from V and 3 bases from J, the junction kept 8 bases outside the gene matches. The CDR3 nucleotides read TGTGCCAGCTCACTAACCGGGACAGCTCACTATGGCTACACCTTC. This codes for CASSLTGTAHYGYTF.

This clone was detected once. The chain uses TRBV19 and TRBJ1-2; unclear D gene. Germline-derived CDR1 and CDR2 are LNHDA and SQIVND (reference sequence). This CDR3 has 14 residues. CDR3 region: CATSFSLANYGYTF. The CDR3 nucleotides read TGTGCGACATCCTTTTCGCTCGCTAACTATGGCTACACCTTC. Full variable domain (remainder filled in from reference TRBV19 and TRBJ1-2): DGGITQSPKYLFRKEGQNVTLSCEQNLNHDAMYWYRQDPGQGLRLIYYSQIVNDFQKGDIAEGYSVSREKKESFPLTVTSAQKNPTAFYLCATSFSLANYGYTFGSGTRLTVV.

This sequence joins TRBV7-2 and TRBJ1-4, with D unclear. Between the trimmed V and J ends, which lost 0 bases and 7 bases, there was a span of 6 bases. Germline CDR1 is SGHTA and CDR2 is FQGNSA. There are 13 residues in the CDR3. DNA of the CDR3: TGTGCCAGCAGCTTAGCAGCCGTTGAAAAACTGTTTTTT. Its protein is CASSLAAVEKLFF.

This chain uses TRBV5-4 with TRBJ2-7, with D uncertain. The V gene's germline CDR1 is SGHNT and CDR2 YYREEE (reference sequence). This CDR3 region has 13 residues. V lost 4 bases and J 4 bases, leaving 12 bases between the germline ends. The CDR3 region has the DNA TGTGCCAGCAGCCCCCCTGGCAGATACGAGCAGTACTTC. Protein sequence: CASSPPGRYEQYF.

The chain recombines TRBV7-6 with TRBJ2-2; tentatively, D is TRBD2 (6 bases). The V end lost 0 bases, the J end lost 7 bases, and 15 bases lay between the germline ends. The length of the CDR3 is 16 residues. In germline, CDR1 is SGHVS, CDR2 FNYEAQ. The CDR3 loop is CASSLAASSGDGELFF. The CDR3 bases are TGTGCCAGCAGCTTAGCAGCCAGCTCGGGGGACGGGGAGCTGTTTTTT.

A note on this clone: At one of its ends the junction is not consistent with the germline gene, which may arise from a read error. Written as DNA, the CDR3 is TGTGCTAGCAGCCGGACTAGCGGGGAAACAGATACGCAGTATTTT. Translating it yields CASSRTSGETDTQYF. V is TRBV7-7 and J is TRBJ2-3, with 12 bases matching TRBD2. CDR3 length: 15 residues. Germline values: CDR1 SSHAT, CDR2 FNYEAQ (reference sequence).

The V gene is TRBV29-1, the J gene TRBJ1-4; TRBD1 matches at 7 bases. The CDR3 spans 12 residues. After removal of 7 bases from V and 3 bases from J, the junction contained 2 bases not matched to a gene. Germline V gene sequence: CDR1 SQVTM, CDR2 ANQGSEA. The CDR3 DNA follows: TGCAGCGCCGGGACAGCTAATGAAAAACTGTTTTTT. As protein: CSAGTANEKLFF. The full variable domain, rest sourced from reference TRBV29-1 and TRBJ1-4, is SAVISQKPSRDICQRGTSLTIQCQVDSQVTMMFWYRQQPGQSLTLIATANQGSEATYESGFVIDKFPISRPNLTFSTLTVSNMSPEDSSIYLCSAGTANEKLFFGSGTQLSVL.

The V and J genes are TRBV5-1 and TRBJ2-2; a possible D gene is TRBD2 (5 bases). The germline V and J ends were trimmed by 3 bases and 7 bases, with 16 bases remaining between them. This CDR3 contains 15 residues. Germline CDR1 and CDR2: SGHRS and YFSETQ. The CDR3 sequence is CASSSDRGRDGELFF. The CDR3 nucleotides read TGCGCCAGCAGCTCGGATCGGGGTCGGGACGGGGAGCTGTTTTTT.

This clone has only a few counts. The chain is built from TRBV6-5 and TRBJ2-7; D gene ambiguous. From germline, CDR1 is MNHEY and CDR2 SVGAGI. The CDR3 has 11 amino acids. V lost 6 bases and J lost 5, with 8 bases in between. The CDR3 region has the DNA TGTGCCAGCAGCAGAGAGGACGAGCAGTACTTC. Protein product: CASSREDEQYF.

The chain carries TRBV27 and TRBJ1-5; 10 bases are a match to TRBD1. CDR1 and CDR2 (germline): MNHEY, SMNVEV (reference sequence). Losses at the gene ends were 5 bases for V and 11 bases for J; bases not matched to a gene: 9. This CDR3 region has 14 residues. The CDR3 region is CASSPRPGQGTQHF. For the CDR3, the DNA is TGTGCCAGCAGTCCCAGACCGGGACAGGGGACCCAGCATTTT.

This clone occurred once. The V and J genes are TRBV9 and TRBJ2-1; 7 nucleotides match TRBD2. Germline CDR1 reads SGDLS; CDR2 reads YYNGEE. The CDR3 length is 15 residues. Losses at the gene ends were 2 bases for V and 5 bases for J; bases not matched to a gene: 7. CDR3 coding DNA: TGTGCCAGCAGCGTGAGGGCTAGCGGACACAATGAGCAGTTCTTC. Translation gives CASSVRASGHNEQFF. Combining the CDR3 with reference TRBV9 and TRBJ2-1 gives the whole variable domain DSGVTQTPKHLITATGQRVTLRCSPRSGDLSVYWYQQSLDQGLQFLIQYYNGEERAKGNILERFSAQQFPDLHSELNLSSLELGDSALYFCASSVRASGHNEQFFGPGTRLTVL.

The chain is built from TRBV6-6 and TRBJ2-3, with 7 positions matching TRBD2. CDR1 is MNHNY and CDR2 is SVGAGI in the germline V gene (reference sequence). The trim removed 7 bases at V and 3 bases at J, leaving 10 bases unmatched. The CDR3 is 15 residues long. The CDR3 loop reads CASKSRAGETDTQYF. The CDR3 DNA sequence: TGTGCCAGCAAGAGCCGGGCGGGGGAGACAGATACGCAGTATTTT.

This clone came up once. The chain couples TRBV19 to TRBJ2-1; 13 bases agree with TRBD2. The germline V gene has CDR1 LNHDA and CDR2 SQIVND (reference sequence). V lost 5 bases to trimming and J lost 2 bases; unmatched junction nucleotides: 3. The CDR3 has 16 residues. The CDR3 reads CASSDGLAGAYNEQFF. CDR3 sequence (DNA): TGTGCCAGTAGTGATGGACTAGCGGGGGCCTACAATGAGCAGTTCTTC.

The chain combines TRBV4-2 with TRBJ1-6; D unresolved. This CDR3 is built from 17 residues. V lost 0 bases, J lost 7 bases, and 16 bases lay in between. Germline values: CDR1 LGHNA, CDR2 YNFKEQ. The DNA of the CDR3 is TGTGCCAGCAGCCAAGATAAAGATCAGTCACACAATTCACCCCTCCACTTT. Translation gives CASSQDKDQSHNSPLHF.

This chain connects TRBV4-2 to TRBJ2-1, with 8 nucleotides matching TRBD2. V was clipped by 1 base and J by 9 bases; unmatched bases: 8. Germline CDR1 LGHNA, CDR2 YNFKEQ. CDR3 length: 15 residues. For the CDR3, the DNA is TGTGCCAGCAGCCAAGTGGGACTAGGGGGAGGTGAGCAGTTCTTC. This sequence encodes CASSQVGLGGGEQFF.

The CDR3, as DNA: TGTGCCAGCTTAGCCAGGGGGCTGCTCTCTGGAAACACCATATATTTT. Amino acids: CASLARGLLSGNTIYF. The chain joins TRBV13 to TRBJ1-3; 8 bases are a match to TRBD1. The CDR3 covers 16 residues. CDR1 and CDR2 from the germline V gene are PRHDT and FYEKMQ (reference sequence). V shed 8 bases, J shed 0 bases, and the junction held 9 bases outside the gene matches.

This clone was counted once. The chain carries TRBV6-1 and TRBJ1-2; 7 bases fit TRBD1. CDR3 length equals 17 residues. V lost 3 bases to trimming and J lost 3 bases; unmatched junction nucleotides: 13. Germline V gene lookup returns CDR1 MNHNS and CDR2 SASEGT. CDR3 sequence reads: CASSDPGQPPGHYGYTF. The CDR3 DNA is TGTGCCAGCAGTGATCCGGGACAGCCTCCCGGGCACTATGGCTACACCTTC.

CDR3 coding DNA: TGTGCCAGCTGTGCCGGGACTAGCGGGAGGTTTAACGGGGAGCTGTTTTTT. It is translated as CASCAGTSGRFNGELFF. This chain uses TRBV6-1 with TRBJ2-2; 15 nucleotides line up with TRBD2. CDR1 is MNHNS and CDR2 is SASEGT in the germline V gene. This CDR3 spans 17 amino acids. With 8 bases clipped from V and 7 bases from J, the junction kept 11 bases outside the gene matches.

The sample holds one count of this clone. The chain has TRBV11-3 and TRBJ2-5; tentative D call: TRBD2 (6 bases). The V gene's germline CDR1 is SGHNT and CDR2 YENEEA. Trimming removed 3 bases at V and 5 bases at J, with 10 bases between. There are 13 residues in the CDR3. Written as DNA, the CDR3 is TGTGCCAGCAGCTTTCTAGCGTCGGAGACCCAGTACTTC. Encoded protein: CASSFLASETQYF.

The chain links TRBV10-2 to TRBJ2-7; TRBD2 matches 9 bases. There are 16 residues in the CDR3. Trimming removed 5 bases from V and 2 bases from J; junction bases left unmatched: 10. Germline CDR1 and CDR2: WSHSY and SAAADI. The CDR3 DNA reads TGCGCCAGCAGTCCTAGCGGGACCCGAACACCCTACGAGCAGTACTTC. It is translated as CASSPSGTRTPYEQYF.